This T cell receptor beta chain originates from a study of blood T cell repertoires in COVID-19. Profiling relied on immunoSEQ multiplex PCR, and the TCRdb table lists in-frame clones only, not all of them. The data hold fewer than 200,000 clones, with approximately 90% observed a single time. The CDR3 length is 14 residues. V was pared by 3 bases and J by 1 base, with 6 bases between. Per the germline V gene, CDR1 is MNHEY and CDR2 is SMNVEV (reference sequence). The chain has TRBV27 and TRBJ2-2, with D unresolved. Material for sequencing was peripheral blood. The TCR sequence derives from a man in his forties or fifties who had recovered from COVID-19. The CDR3 coding sequence is TGTGCCAGCAGTTTTCGCAGGAACACCGGGGAGCTGTTTTTT. Its translation is CASSFRRNTGELFF.